Shown below are 30 T cell receptor beta chains from a single sample sequenced in a study of blood T cells in healthy people across ages. A second 7 to 11 cycle PCR used barcoded and J-beta primers. TCRdb passed the 5' RACE reads through MiXCR, listing each CDR3 protein once. The sample consists of about 640,000 distinct CDR3 sequences, approximately 30% of them appearing once. Sequencing was carried out using blood. These receptors originate from an elderly woman in good health.

The V gene is TRBV27, the J gene TRBJ1-4, with D maybe TRBD1 (5 bases). Germline V gives CDR1 MNHEY, CDR2 SMNVEV (reference sequence). The CDR3 has 18 residues. V was pared by 5 bases and J by 0 bases, with 19 bases between. The CDR3 nucleotides read TGTGCCAGCAGTCCGAGGGGCAGGACCGGTTCAACTAATGAAAAACTGTTTTTT. Translating it yields CASSPRGRTGSTNEKLFF.

The rearrangement uses TRBV27 and TRBJ1-6; TRBD1 matches 11 bases. With 6 bases clipped from V and 12 bases from J, the junction kept 7 bases outside the gene matches. Germline V gene sequence: CDR1 MNHEY, CDR2 SMNVEV (reference sequence). The CDR3 totals 14 residues. CDR3 DNA: TGTGCCAGCAGCCCCGGGACAGGGGGTTTACCCCTCCACTTT. Its translation: CASSPGTGGLPLHF.

V gene TRBV6-5 combines with J gene TRBJ1-3; D perhaps matches TRBD1 (5 bases). Germline lookup yields CDR1 MNHEY and CDR2 SVGAGI. Trimming cost V 0 bases and J 7 bases, with 13 bases left between them. The CDR3 loop spans 15 amino acids. CDR3 residues: CASSYSSRGLNTIYF. The CDR3 nucleotides are TGTGCCAGCAGTTACTCGAGTCGGGGCTTGAACACCATATATTTT.

The V call is TRBV6-2 or TRBV6-3, the J call TRBJ2-3, with 12 bases aligning to TRBD2. The CDR3 covers 18 residues. Germline lookup yields CDR1 MNHEY and CDR2 SVGEGT. Losses at the gene ends were 7 bases for V and 3 bases for J; bases not matched to a gene: 14. CDR3 amino acids: CASNPPILAGGRTDTQYF. The CDR3 DNA follows: TGTGCCAGCAATCCACCAATCCTAGCGGGGGGGCGGACAGATACGCAGTATTTT.

The V gene is TRBV3-1, the J gene TRBJ2-1, with 7 bases aligning to TRBD2. J lost 0 bases, V lost 0 bases, and 5 bases had no gene match. CDR3 length: 17 residues. The germline V gene has CDR1 LGHDT and CDR2 YNNKEL (reference sequence). The CDR3 region is CASSQDMGGSSYNEQFF. The DNA for the CDR3 is TGTGCCAGCAGCCAAGATATGGGGGGGAGCTCCTACAATGAGCAGTTCTTC.

This clonotype was observed once. The chain couples TRBV7-2 to TRBJ2-2, with D possibly TRBD2 on 6 matching bases. Germline V gene sequence: CDR1 SGHTA, CDR2 FQGNSA. Trimming removed 5 bases at V and 4 bases at J, with 17 bases between. The CDR3 runs 16 residues. CDR3 coding DNA: TGTGCCAGCAGCCTTACTGGGGCGGGAATCACCGGGGAGCTGTTTTTT. Translating it yields CASSLTGAGITGELFF. Full variable domain (remainder filled in from reference TRBV7-2 and TRBJ2-2): GAGVSQSPSNKVTEKGKDVELRCDPISGHTALYWYRQSLGQGLEFLIYFQGNSAPDKSGLPSDRFSAERTGGSVSTLTIQRTQQEDSAVYLCASSLTGAGITGELFFGEGSRLTVL.

On this clonotype: A much larger clone lies one base from this, so it may be a read error. This chain connects TRBV10-3 to TRBJ1-6, with D hard to call. This CDR3 has 16 amino acids. Deletions cut 5 bases from V and 7 bases from J, with 18 bases between. Germline CDR1 is ENHRY and CDR2 is SYGVKD. The CDR3 loop reads CAISKTAGGINSPLHF. Written as DNA, the CDR3 is TGTGCCATCAGTAAGACGGCAGGCGGGATCAATTCACCCCTCCACTTT.

For this clonotype: One end of the junction varies from germline; a read error may be responsible. The V call is TRBV3-1, the J call TRBJ2-4, with D possibly being TRBD2 (6 bases). Germline lookup yields CDR1 LGHDT and CDR2 YNNKEL (reference sequence). The CDR3 contains 10 residues. The CDR3 DNA is TGTGCCAGCAGTCGCGGGGTTCCGAGTTTC. Translating gives CASSRGVPSF.

The CDR3 is CASSPLPLTANQPQHF. CDR3 bases: TGTGCCAGCAGCCCTCTTCCGTTGACAGCTAATCAGCCCCAGCATTTT. This chain links TRBV5-6 with TRBJ1-5; weak D call: TRBD1 (5 bases). The germline V gene encodes CDR1 SGHDT and CDR2 YYEEEE. Trimming pared 4 bases from V and 4 bases from J, leaving 18 bases between. The CDR3 covers 16 residues. Variable domain in full (rest from reference TRBV5-6 and TRBJ1-5): DAGVTQSPTHLIKTRGQQVTLRCSPKSGHDTVSWYQQALGQGPQFIFQYYEEEERQRGNFPDRFSGHQFPNYSSELNVNALLLGDSALYLCASSPLPLTANQPQHFGDGTRLSIL.

The table lists this clonotype with a few counts. The rearrangement links TRBV30 to TRBJ2-5, with 8 bases that match TRBD1. Per germline, CDR1 GTSNPN and CDR2 SVGIG (reference sequence). The J segment lost 11 bases and the V segment lost 4 bases, leaving 9 bases of the junction unmatched. The CDR3 is 12 amino acids. The CDR3 sequence: CAWNSGTGRQYF. In DNA, the CDR3 is TGTGCCTGGAACTCCGGGACAGGTCGGCAGTACTTC. Full variable domain (rest looked up from reference TRBV30 and TRBJ2-5): SQTIHQWPATLVQPVGSPLSLECTVEGTSNPNLYWYRQAAGRGLQLLFYSVGIGQISSEVPQNLSASRPQDRQFILSSKKLLLSDSGFYLCAWNSGTGRQYFGPGTRLLVL.

This clonotype was seen a handful of times. The chain links TRBV7-9 to TRBJ2-7; 8 bases fit TRBD1. This CDR3 is 17 amino acids long. Germline V gene data show CDR1 as SEHNR and CDR2 as FQNEAQ (reference sequence). Losses at the gene ends were 5 bases for V and 3 bases for J; bases not matched to a gene: 15. The CDR3, as DNA: TGTGCCAGCAGCGTATACCATACAGGGGGACTGAGCTACGAGCAGTACTTC. This codes for CASSVYHTGGLSYEQYF. Filled out from reference TRBV7-9 and TRBJ2-7, the complete variable domain reads DTGVSQNPRHKITKRGQNVTFRCDPISEHNRLYWYRQTLGQGPEFLTYFQNEAQLEKSRLLSDRFSAERPKGSFSTLEIQRTEQGDSAMYLCASSVYHTGGLSYEQYFGPGTRLTVT.

This clonotype was found many times. V gene TRBV12-3 or TRBV12-4 combines with J gene TRBJ2-5; D ambiguous. The CDR3 is 17 residues long. Trimming left V 5 bases short and J 4 bases short, with 23 bases between. CDR3 coding DNA: TGTGCCAGCAGTCTCCGTATACCTCAGCTACGTCGAGAGACCCAGTACTTC. Translating it yields CASSLRIPQLRRETQYF.

The table lists this clonotype with a few counts. The chain has TRBV7-3 and TRBJ1-6, with D possibly being TRBD1 (5 bases). In germline, CDR1 is SGHTA, CDR2 FQGTGA. V shed 3 bases and J shed 8 bases, with 11 bases lying between them. The CDR3 covers 14 residues. CDR3 residues: CASSLGHADSPLHF. CDR3 in DNA: TGTGCCAGCAGCTTGGGGCATGCGGATTCACCCCTCCACTTT.

The genes are TRBV5-1 and TRBJ2-7; no reliable D call. Germline-derived CDR1 and CDR2 are SGHRS and YFSETQ. The CDR3 has 12 amino acids. V lost 4 bases, J lost 6 bases, and 11 bases lay in between. Here the CDR3 DNA reads TGCGCCAGCAGCCCGAACTCCCCCGAGCAGTACTTC. Encoded protein: CASSPNSPEQYF.

The V gene is TRBV6-2 or TRBV6-3, the J gene TRBJ1-6, with 9 bases matching TRBD1. Trimming removed 7 bases from V and 8 bases from J; junction bases left unmatched: 6. Germline loops: CDR1 MNHEY, CDR2 SVGEGT. The CDR3 runs to 14 residues. CDR3 amino acids: CASMNRGLDSPLHF. The CDR3 region has the DNA TGTGCCAGCATGAACAGGGGGCTCGATTCACCCCTCCACTTT.

There are a few counts of this clonotype. V usage is TRBV5-1 and J usage is TRBJ1-1; 10 nucleotides agree with TRBD1. J was trimmed by 6 bases and V by 4 bases; bases with no gene match: 9. The CDR3 extends over 15 amino acids. CDR1 SGHRS and CDR2 YFSETQ come from the germline V gene. This CDR3 reads CASSPGTGVMAEAFF. CDR3 nucleotides: TGCGCCAGCAGCCCGGGGACAGGGGTAATGGCTGAAGCTTTCTTT.

The chain carries TRBV6-1 and TRBJ1-1; D is unclear. This CDR3 is 15 amino acids long. The V end lost 2 bases, the J end lost 0 bases, and 10 bases lay between the germline ends. Germline values: CDR1 MNHNS, CDR2 SASEGT. CDR3 sequence: CASSEYGSMNTEAFF. In DNA form, the CDR3 reads TGTGCCAGCAGTGAATATGGGTCTATGAACACTGAAGCTTTCTTT.

This chain uses TRBV20-1 with TRBJ1-4, with D hard to call. Germline V gene sequence: CDR1 DFQATT, CDR2 SNEGSKA (reference sequence). There are 14 residues in the CDR3. V was pared by 3 bases and J by 5 bases, with 13 bases between. CDR3 bases: TGCAGTGCTAGTGCGGGGTCGGTGAATGAAAAACTGTTTTTT. Amino acids: CSASAGSVNEKLFF.

As to this clonotype: A much larger clone differs from this one at a single base, so this may be a read error. V and J are TRBV9 and TRBJ2-1; 8 bases map to TRBD2. Gene TRBJ2-7 matches the end of the DNA better, so the J call may be wrong. The CDR3 is made up of 15 amino acids. The germline CDR1 and CDR2 sequences are SGDLS and YYNGEE. Written as DNA, the CDR3 is TGTGCCAGCAGCGTAAGTAGCGGGGTCTACAATGAGCAGTACTTC. Translated: CASSVSSGVYNEQYF.

Comment on this clonotype: Sequence at one end of the junction differs from germline and may be a read error. The rearrangement uses TRBV11-2 and TRBJ2-1, with D possibly being TRBD1 or TRBD2 (6 bases each). The CDR3 has 16 residues. The germline gives CDR1 SGHAT, CDR2 FQNNGV. The chain's CDR3 is CASSRGVGSSYNEQVF. CDR3 in DNA: TGTGCCAGCAGCAGGGGGGTGGGAAGCTCCTACAATGAGCAGGTCTTC.

This clonotype was counted ten times or more. The chain carries TRBV6-2 or TRBV6-3 and TRBJ2-1, with D perhaps being TRBD1 or TRBD2 (5 bases each). The germline V gene has CDR1 MNHEY and CDR2 SVGEGT. CDR3 length: 16 residues. The ends were cut back, 5 bases at V and 4 bases at J, with 18 bases in the middle. This CDR3 is CASSGLSGDGYNEQFF. CDR3 coding DNA: TGTGCCAGCAGTGGACTTAGTGGGGACGGGTACAATGAGCAGTTCTTC.

This chain links TRBV7-3 with TRBJ1-1; D gene uncertain. V was cut by 5 bases and J by 4 bases, with 11 bases left in between. Germline loops: CDR1 SGHTA, CDR2 FQGTGA. The CDR3 covers 13 residues. The CDR3 bases are TGTGCCAGCAGCGATCGTATGGGCACTGAAGCTTTCTTT. This gives the protein CASSDRMGTEAFF.

This clonotype was observed at least ten times. V gene TRBV4-2 combines with J gene TRBJ2-5; 8 nucleotides match TRBD2. The germline V gene encodes CDR1 LGHNA and CDR2 YNFKEQ. The V gene end was trimmed by 4 bases and the J gene end by 5 bases; junction bases not matched to a gene: 9. The CDR3 runs 15 residues. CDR3 residues: CASSPTGGVEETQYF. The CDR3 DNA reads TGTGCCAGCAGCCCCACGGGGGGGGTCGAGGAGACCCAGTACTTC.

This chain joins TRBV20-1 and TRBJ2-5; D not resolved. The CDR3 has 14 residues. Germline lookup yields CDR1 DFQATT and CDR2 SNEGSKA (reference sequence). Trimming took 1 base from V and 5 from J, leaving 14 bases between them. CDR3 amino acids: CSARGSVGLETQYF. As DNA, the CDR3 is TGCAGTGCTAGAGGGTCGGTAGGGTTGGAGACCCAGTACTTC.

The J gene is TRBJ2-4, the V gene TRBV2, with D possibly being TRBD1 or TRBD2 (5 bases each). The tail of the sequence fits TRBJ2-7 better, so the J call may be wrong. The V gene's germline CDR1 is SNHLY and CDR2 FYNNEI. The CDR3 loop spans 15 amino acids. CDR3 protein: CASSEEGTLRGEQYF. In nucleotides, the CDR3 is TGTGCCAGCAGTGAAGAAGGGACCTTAAGAGGCGAGCAGTACTTC.

This clonotype was counted many times. The chain couples TRBV6-1 to TRBJ2-7, with TRBD1 matching over 7 bases. Losses at the gene ends were 5 bases for V and 8 bases for J; bases not matched to a gene: 9. Germline V gene sequence: CDR1 MNHNS, CDR2 SASEGT. The CDR3 length is 13 residues. CDR3 nucleotide sequence: TGTGCCAGCAGTCCGGGACAGAATATCAAGCAGTACTTC. As protein: CASSPGQNIKQYF.

This clonotype was picked up a small number of times. The chain joins TRBV5-6 to TRBJ1-2; possible D gene TRBD1, 6 bases. From germline, CDR1 is SGHDT and CDR2 YYEEEE. The germline V and J ends were trimmed by 0 bases and 7 bases, with 13 bases remaining between them. There are 14 residues in the CDR3. CDR3 protein: CASSLGGPGLGYTF. CDR3 nucleotide sequence: TGTGCCAGCAGCTTGGGGGGGCCAGGGCTTGGCTACACCTTC.

CDR3 amino acids: CASSQVDKALGGTQYF. CDR3 nucleotides: TGCGCCAGCAGCCAAGTTGACAAGGCCCTGGGTGGTACGCAGTATTTT. The gene calls are TRBV4-1 and TRBJ2-3; D is unresolved. The CDR3 has 16 amino acids. Germline V gives CDR1 MGHRA, CDR2 YSYEKL. V lost 1 base, J lost 8 bases, and 19 bases lay in between.

As regards this clonotype: One base away lies a much larger clone, so this may be a sequencing read error. The genes are TRBV20-1 and TRBJ1-2; 11 bases align to TRBD1. CDR1 and CDR2 from the germline V gene are DFQATT and SNEGSKA (reference sequence). CDR3 size: 17 residues. CDR3 loop: CSTRRAGQGATRWGYTF. The CDR3 coding sequence is TGCAGTACTAGGAGAGCAGGACAGGGGGCCACCCGGTGGGGCTACACCTTC.

About this clonotype itself: A much larger clone sits a single nucleotide away, making a read error possible. The genes are TRBV28 and TRBJ2-5; 9 bases align to TRBD1. CDR3 size: 16 residues. The ends lost 4 bases at V and 11 bases at J; junction bases unmatched: 17. Germline CDR1 MDHEN, CDR2 SYDVKM. The CDR3, as DNA: TGTGCCAGCAGTTCCGGGACAGGGCCTGTCTTCCGGGAGCAGTACTTC. Amino acids: CASSSGTGPVFREQYF.